Following are 17 T cell receptor beta chains from one sample sequenced in a study of beta chain features in type 1 diabetes. General observations from the study: Shorter TCRB CDR3s, moderately but significantly so, marked every one of the four CD4+ subsets in Type 1 diabetes patients.

Their recognized antigens are unknown. TCRB transcripts that were expressed got sequenced, as all of the isolated RNA had been reverse transcribed. Sequenced by immunoSEQ multiplex PCR; TCRdb stores in-frame clones only, minus some. The data show fewer than 300,000 clones, approximately 10% seen once. Sequencing was performed on naive CD4+ T cells from blood. These receptors all stem from a young man with type 1 diabetes.

This clone was picked up many times. This sequence joins TRBV29-1 and TRBJ1-2, with 8 bases aligning to TRBD1. The CDR3 sequence is 12 residues long. Germline trimming cut 6 bases from V and 4 bases from J; bases unmatched to any gene: 4. Germline V gene data show CDR1 as SQVTM and CDR2 as ANQGSEA. The CDR3: CSVAGTGYGYTF. The CDR3 DNA is TGCAGCGTCGCAGGGACAGGCTATGGCTACACCTTC.

This chain uses TRBV2 with TRBJ1-6; possible D gene TRBD1, 6 bases. Germline values: CDR1 SNHLY, CDR2 FYNNEI. V was clipped by 5 bases and J by 8 bases, with 13 bases between them. There are 14 residues in the CDR3. The CDR3 region is CASSQGTLDSPLHF. DNA of the CDR3: TGTGCCAGCAGTCAGGGGACACTCGATTCACCCCTCCACTTT.

This clone was picked up a small number of times. The chain couples TRBV7-8 to TRBJ2-5, with TRBD2 matching over 10 bases. With V trimmed by 7 bases and J by 9 bases, 20 bases remained unmatched. This CDR3 comprises 17 residues. Germline CDR1 reads SGHVS; CDR2 reads FQNEAQ. In DNA form, the CDR3 reads TGTGCCAGCACCTTTGTAGGAATAGCGGGGGGCCACTTGGCCCAGTACTTC. It yields the protein CASTFVGIAGGHLAQYF.

The gene calls are TRBV29-1 and TRBJ1-2; D uncertain. The V end was cut by 4 bases, the J end by 3 bases, with 9 bases between. Looked up from germline, CDR1 is SQVTM and CDR2 is ANQGSEA. CDR3 length: 12 residues. The CDR3 sequence is CSVGTDYYGYTF. CDR3 bases: TGCAGCGTTGGGACGGACTACTATGGCTACACCTTC.

This clone was counted only a few times. This rearrangement joins TRBV25-1 to TRBJ2-2; TRBD1 matches at 8 bases. The CDR3 contains 15 residues. CDR1 MGHDK and CDR2 SYGVNS come from the germline V gene. With 4 bases clipped from V and 7 bases from J, the junction kept 8 bases outside the gene matches. CDR3 nucleotide sequence: TGTGCCAGCAGTGCTCAGGGGGCGGCGGGCGGGGAGCTGTTTTTT. This sequence encodes CASSAQGAAGGELFF.

This clone was seen a handful of times. The chain recombines TRBV6-1 with TRBJ2-3; 10 bases agree with TRBD2. CDR3 size: 13 residues. Per germline, CDR1 MNHNS and CDR2 SASEGT. V trimming: 6 bases; J trimming: 6 bases; junction bases outside the gene matches: 3. The CDR3 region has the DNA TGTGCCAGCAGGAGCGGGGGGGCCGATACGCAGTATTTT. It codes for CASRSGGADTQYF.

The rearrangement links TRBV5-1 to TRBJ1-1; 7 bases agree with TRBD1. Per germline, CDR1 SGHRS and CDR2 YFSETQ. The V segment lost 0 bases and the J segment 0 bases; nucleotides outside the gene matches: 2. This CDR3 comprises 15 residues. The CDR3 is CASSLETGLNTEAFF. DNA for the CDR3: TGCGCCAGCAGCTTGGAGACAGGGCTGAACACTGAAGCTTTCTTT.

The genes are TRBV7-2 and TRBJ1-2, with D possibly TRBD1 on 6 matching bases. V was pared by 3 bases and J by 4 bases, with 12 bases between. The CDR3 covers 14 residues. Germline CDR1 is SGHTA and CDR2 is FQGNSA. The CDR3 region has the DNA TGTGCCAGCAGCTTCCACGACAGGAGCTATGGCTACACCTTC. Translating gives CASSFHDRSYGYTF. Together with reference TRBV7-2 and TRBJ1-2, the CDR3 gives the full variable domain: GAGVSQSPSNKVTEKGKDVELRCDPISGHTALYWYRQSLGQGLEFLIYFQGNSAPDKSGLPSDRFSAERTGGSVSTLTIQRTQQEDSAVYLCASSFHDRSYGYTFGSGTRLTVV.

This clone was picked up a small number of times. This rearrangement joins TRBV6-5 to TRBJ2-7, with a possible D match to TRBD1 (5 bases). Trimming shortened V by 2 bases and J by 1 base, and 9 bases separated the two germline ends. CDR1 is MNHEY, CDR2 SVGAGI, per germline. The CDR3 has 14 amino acids. CDR3 in amino acids: CASSYKGASYEQYF. In nucleotides, the CDR3 is TGTGCCAGCAGTTACAAAGGGGCTTCCTACGAGCAGTACTTC.

This clone has more than one count but fewer than ten. V usage is TRBV5-1 and J usage is TRBJ2-5; TRBD2 matches 10 bases. After removal of 1 base from V and 5 bases from J, the junction contained 5 bases not matched to a gene. Germline CDR1 is SGHRS and CDR2 is YFSETQ. The CDR3 runs to 15 residues. The CDR3 is CASSLPGLAMETQYF. CDR3 DNA sequence: TGCGCCAGCAGCTTGCCGGGACTAGCGATGGAGACCCAGTACTTC.

CDR3 DNA: TGTGCCAGCAGACGACAGGGCTCTGGGGCCAACGTCCTGACTTTC. Translated, it gives CASRRQGSGANVLTF. This rearrangement joins TRBV6-6 to TRBJ2-6, with 7 bases fitting TRBD1. Germline V gene data show CDR1 as MNHNY and CDR2 as SVGAGI (reference sequence). CDR3 length: 15 amino acids. Unmatched junction bases numbered 2, after V lost 6 bases and J lost 0 bases.

This clone turned up a few times. The rearrangement links TRBV6-6 to TRBJ2-7; TRBD1 aligns across 8 bases. Germline-derived CDR1 and CDR2 are MNHNY and SVGAGI (reference sequence). J gave up 3 bases and V 0 bases, and 4 bases lay outside the gene matches. The CDR3 is made up of 15 amino acids. The CDR3 bases are TGTGCCAGCAGTTACTCGGCAGGGGGCTACTACGAGCAGTACTTC. Its translation is CASSYSAGGYYEQYF.

The chain links TRBV5-6 to TRBJ1-2, with D tentatively TRBD1 (5 bases). V was cut by 4 bases and J by 8 bases, with 18 bases left in between. Germline assignment: CDR1 SGHDT and CDR2 YYEEEE. The CDR3 length is 14 residues. CDR3 nucleotide sequence: TGTGCCAGCAGCAGATACAGGACGGAACAGGGCTACACCTTC. It translates to CASSRYRTEQGYTF.

The rearrangement joins TRBV6-6 to TRBJ1-2; the D gene is possibly TRBD1 (6 bases). CDR1 is MNHNY, CDR2 SVGAGI, per germline (reference sequence). CDR3 length equals 14 residues. V gave up 6 bases and J gave up 8 bases, with 19 bases separating them. CDR3 coding DNA: TGTGCCAGCAGACCCCCCGGACAGACGGAAGGCTACACCTTC. This encodes CASRPPGQTEGYTF.

The chain carries TRBV30 and TRBJ2-7, with D possibly matching TRBD1 (5 bases). The CDR3 has 14 amino acids. V dropped 2 bases and J dropped 4 bases, with 15 bases sitting between them. Germline V gene lookup returns CDR1 GTSNPN and CDR2 SVGIG (reference sequence). CDR3 sequence reads: CAWSWGSTPYEQYF. The CDR3 DNA is TGTGCCTGGAGTTGGGGCTCTACCCCTTACGAGCAGTACTTC.

The gene calls are TRBV19 and TRBJ2-3, with D maybe TRBD2 (6 bases). The V gene lost 9 bases and the J gene lost 4 bases, with 14 bases spanning the gap. Germline V gives CDR1 LNHDA, CDR2 SQIVND (reference sequence). The CDR3 runs to 13 residues. The CDR3 reads CASRQRGADTQYF. The CDR3 bases are TGTGCCAGCAGACAGCGCGGGGCAGATACGCAGTATTTT.

This chain joins TRBV11-1 and TRBJ1-6, with TRBD1 identical over 9 bases. The CDR3 loop spans 13 amino acids. The junction had 3 bases not matched to a gene; V was cut back by 5 bases and J by 10 bases. Germline V CDR1 and CDR2: SGHAT, FQDESV (reference sequence). Written as DNA, the CDR3 is TGTGCCAGCAGCAAGGACAGGGGCTCACCCCTCCACTTT. As protein: CASSKDRGSPLHF.